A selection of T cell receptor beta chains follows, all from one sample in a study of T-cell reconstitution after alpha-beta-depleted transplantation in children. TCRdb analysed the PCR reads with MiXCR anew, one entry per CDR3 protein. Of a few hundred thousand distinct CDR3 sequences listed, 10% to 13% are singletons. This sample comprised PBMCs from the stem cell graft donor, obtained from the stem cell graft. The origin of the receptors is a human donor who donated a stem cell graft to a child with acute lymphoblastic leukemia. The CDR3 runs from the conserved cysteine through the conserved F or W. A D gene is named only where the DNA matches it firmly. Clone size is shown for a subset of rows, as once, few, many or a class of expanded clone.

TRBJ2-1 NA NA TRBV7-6 TGTGCCAGCAGCTTGACGATACCCTACAATGAGCAGTTCTTC CASSLTIPYNEQFF
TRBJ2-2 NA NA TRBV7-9 TGTGCCAGCAGCTCAGACACTAGAGCAATTAACACCGGGGAGCTGTTTTTT CASSSDTRAINTGELFF
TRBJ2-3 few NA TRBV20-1 TGCAGTGCTAGAACCCCAGGAACGGGGCGCACAGATACGCAGTATTTT CSARTPGTGRTDTQYF
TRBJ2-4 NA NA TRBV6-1 TGTGCCACGACCGGGTTTTTAGCCAAAAACATTCAGTACTTC CATTGFLAKNIQYF
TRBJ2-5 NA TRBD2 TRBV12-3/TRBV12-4 TGTGCCAGCAGCCCAAAGAACCTAGCGGGAGGCCCAGAGACCCAGTACTTC CASSPKNLAGGPETQYF
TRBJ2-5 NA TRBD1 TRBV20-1 TGCAGTGCTAGCGGACAGGGTAAAGAGACCCAGTACTTC CSASGQGKETQYF
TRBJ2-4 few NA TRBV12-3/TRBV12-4 TGTGCCAGCAGTTTCGGGGTAGCCAAAAACATTCAGTACTTC CASSFGVAKNIQYF
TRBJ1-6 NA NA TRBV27 TGTGCCAGCAGTAACCTTGGAGGGTACAATTCACCCCTCCACTTT CASSNLGGYNSPLHF
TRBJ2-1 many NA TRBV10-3 TGTGCCAGTGGCAGGGACAATGAGCAGTTCTTC CASGRDNEQFF
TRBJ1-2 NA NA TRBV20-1 TGCAGTGCGGCCAGGGGAGCGGAAGGCTACACCTTC CSAARGAEGYTF
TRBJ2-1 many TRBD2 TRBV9 TGTGCCAGCAGCGTAGGGGCTAGCGGGATGGGCAATGAGCAGTTCTTC CASSVGASGMGNEQFF
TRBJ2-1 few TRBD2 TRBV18 TGTGCCAGCTCACCACCGGGACTAGCGGGAGGACGAGAGCAGTTCTTC CASSPPGLAGGREQFF
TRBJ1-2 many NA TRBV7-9 TGTGCCAGCAGCTTAGACACCAAGGCTGGTTATGGCTACACCTTC CASSLDTKAGYGYTF
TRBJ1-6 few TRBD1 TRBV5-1 TGCGCCAGCAGCCCAGGGGGTCCAAATTCACCCCTCCACTTT CASSPGGPNSPLHF
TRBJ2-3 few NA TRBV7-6 TGTGCCACGGCGGCGGATAACACAGATACGCAGTATTTT CATAADNTDTQYF
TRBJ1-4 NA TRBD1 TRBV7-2 TGTGCCAGCAGTGGACAGGCCTTTAATGAAAAACTGTTTTTT CASSGQAFNEKLFF
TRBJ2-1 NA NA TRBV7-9 TGTGCCAGCAGCCCCCTCTGGTTCAATGAGCAGTTCTTC CASSPLWFNEQFF
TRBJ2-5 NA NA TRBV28 TGTGCCAGCAGTTTACCGAGACTACAAGAGACCCAGTACTTC CASSLPRLQETQYF
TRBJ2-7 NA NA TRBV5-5 TGTGCCAGCAGCTTAGGCTATCTTACCTACGAGCAGTACTTC CASSLGYLTYEQYF
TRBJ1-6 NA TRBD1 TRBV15 TGTGCCACCAGCAGAGACCAGGGGGCCGATTCACCCCTCCACTTT CATSRDQGADSPLHF
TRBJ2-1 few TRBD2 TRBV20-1 TGCAGTGCTAGGAAGTCCCCTACCTCCTCTAGCGGGTGGGGGAATGAGCAGTTCTTC CSARKSPTSSSGWGNEQFF
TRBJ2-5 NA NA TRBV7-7 TGTGCTAGCAGCCCTAACACGGAGACCCAGTACTTC CASSPNTETQYF
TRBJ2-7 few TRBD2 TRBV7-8 TGTGCCAGCAGCTCCCGACTAGCGGGCTTCGGGGACGAGCAGTACTTC CASSSRLAGFGDEQYF
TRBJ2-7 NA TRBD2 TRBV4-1 TGCGCCAGCAGCCAAGGACTAGCGGGAATCTCCTACGAGCAGTACTTC CASSQGLAGISYEQYF
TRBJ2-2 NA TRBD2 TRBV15 TGTGCCACCAGCGGAAAGACTAGCGGGGAGCCCAGCACCGGGGAGCTGTTTTTT CATSGKTSGEPSTGELFF
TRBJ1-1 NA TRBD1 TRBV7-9 TGTGCCAGCAGCTTGGGACAGGTCTCTGAAGCTTTCTTT CASSLGQVSEAFF
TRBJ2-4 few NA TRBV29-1 TGCAGCGTTGAACCGGGCGACAAAAACATTCAGTACTTC CSVEPGDKNIQYF
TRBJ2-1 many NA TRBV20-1 TGCAGTGCTAGAAGGGCGACAGTCTACAATGAGCAGTTCTTC CSARRATVYNEQFF
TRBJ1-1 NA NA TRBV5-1 TGCGCCAGCAGCTTGGCCGTAGCTATGAACACTGAAGCTTTCTTT CASSLAVAMNTEAFF
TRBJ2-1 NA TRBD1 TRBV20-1 TGCAGTGCTAGCGGGGTGGCGAGGGGGCAAGTCAATGAGCAGTTCTTC CSASGVARGQVNEQFF
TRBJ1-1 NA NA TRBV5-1 TGCGCCAGCAGCTTGGGAACTACCGGGGGAGAAGCTTTCTTT CASSLGTTGGEAFF
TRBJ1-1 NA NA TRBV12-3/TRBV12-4 TGTGCCAGCAGTTTAAGTTCGGGCACTGAAGCTTTCTTT CASSLSSGTEAFF
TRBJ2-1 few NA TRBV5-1 TGCGCCAGCAGCTTGGTGGAATTGAGACTAGGAGACAATGAGCAGTTCTTC CASSLVELRLGDNEQFF
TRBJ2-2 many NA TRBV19 TGTGCCAGTAGTATAGATTCCCTCACCGGGGAGCTGTTTTTT CASSIDSLTGELFF
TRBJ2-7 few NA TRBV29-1 TGCAGCGTTGAAGGACAGTCCTACGAGCAGTACTTC CSVEGQSYEQYF
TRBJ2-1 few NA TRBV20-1 TGCAGTGCCAGGGATGGATCACGAGGTGCCTACAATGAGCAGTTCTTC CSARDGSRGAYNEQFF
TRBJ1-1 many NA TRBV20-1 TGCAGTGCTAGAGGGGTGGGCGGGACTGAAGCTTTCTTT CSARGVGGTEAFF
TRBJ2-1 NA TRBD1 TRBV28 TGTGCCAGCAGGCGTGCCGGGACAGGGTACAATGAGCAGTTCTTC CASRRAGTGYNEQFF
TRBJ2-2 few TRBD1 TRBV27 TGTGCCAGCAATTGGCAGGGGGCGAACACCGGGGAGCTGTTTTTT CASNWQGANTGELFF
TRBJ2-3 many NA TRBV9 TGTGCCAGCAGCGTAGTAGGGTCTAGCACAGATACGCAGTATTTT CASSVVGSSTDTQYF
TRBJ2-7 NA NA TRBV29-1 TGCAGCGTTGAAGGGGCAAACTACGAGCAGTACTTC CSVEGANYEQYF
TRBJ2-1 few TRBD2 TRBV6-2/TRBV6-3 TGTGCCAGCAGTTATAGCGGGAGGGCCCCGGATGAGCAGTTCTTC CASSYSGRAPDEQFF
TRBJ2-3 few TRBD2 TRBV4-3 TGCGCCAGCAGCCAGGGACTAGCGGGAGAAAAGTATTTT CASSQGLAGEKYF
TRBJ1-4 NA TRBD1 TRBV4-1 TGCGCCAGCAGCCAACCGGGACAGTCTGAAAAACTGTTTTTT CASSQPGQSEKLFF
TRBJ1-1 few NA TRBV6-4 TGTGCCAGCATACTAAAGGGAGCCGGCACTGAAGCTTTCTTT CASILKGAGTEAFF
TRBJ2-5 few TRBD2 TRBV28 TGCGGACTAGCGGGAGATCTGGGTCAAGAGACCCAGTACTTC CGLAGDLGQETQYF
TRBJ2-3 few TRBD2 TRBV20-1 TGCAGTGCTAGAGTGATGAGGGAGGGTTACACAGATACGCAGTATTTT CSARVMREGYTDTQYF
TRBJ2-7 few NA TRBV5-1 TGCGCCAGCAGCTTGGACGCCTACTACGAGCAGTACTTC CASSLDAYYEQYF
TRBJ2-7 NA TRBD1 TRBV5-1 TGCGCCAGCAGCGTGGACAGGGGGCAATCCTACGAGCAGTACTTC CASSVDRGQSYEQYF
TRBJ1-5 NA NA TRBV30 TGTGCCTGGGGTAGTTATAGCAATCAGCCCCAGCATTTT CAWGSYSNQPQHF
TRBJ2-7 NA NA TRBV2 TGTGCCAGACAGGCTCCGGACTACGAGCAGTACTTC CARQAPDYEQYF
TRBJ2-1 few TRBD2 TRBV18 TGTGCCAGCTCACCAGCTAGCGGGAGGAATGAGCAGTTCTTC CASSPASGRNEQFF
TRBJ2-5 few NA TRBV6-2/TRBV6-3 TGTGCCAGCAGTTACTTCCAAGAGACCCAGTACTTC CASSYFQETQYF
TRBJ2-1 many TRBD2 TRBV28 TGTGCCAGCAGTTTCCGACTAGCGGGAGTTGGAAATGAGCAGTTCTTC CASSFRLAGVGNEQFF
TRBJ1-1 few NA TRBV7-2 TGTGCCAGCAGCCAACGGGGGGGGCGCCGAAGTGAAGCTTTCTTT CASSQRGGRRSEAFF
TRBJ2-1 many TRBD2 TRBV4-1 TGCGCCAGCAGCCAAGATTGGACTAGCCTCAATGAGCAGTTCTTC CASSQDWTSLNEQFF